The 5 T cell receptor beta chains presented below share a single source sample, sequenced in a study of cytomegalovirus exposure and HLA in healthy donors. 13 Jbeta primers and 60 Vbeta primers were used for the PCR. The data were produced by immunoSEQ multiplex PCR, yet TCRdb's version contains in-frame clones alone and is incomplete. The table records over 100,000 clones, around 78% of them present only once. The sequencing input was PBMCs. These receptors were obtained from a man in his forties or fifties in good health and CMV-seronegative.

This clone was recorded once. This chain uses TRBV19 with TRBJ1-5; 9 positions agree with TRBD1. Germline V lookup: CDR1 LNHDA, CDR2 SQIVND (reference sequence). The CDR3 contains 16 residues. V shed 5 bases and J 3 bases; nucleotides not matched to a gene: 8. CDR3 sequence: CASSDGTGSYNQPQHF. The CDR3 nucleotides are TGTGCCAGTAGTGACGGGACAGGGTCCTACAATCAGCCCCAGCATTTT.

The J gene is TRBJ2-3, the V gene TRBV7-8; D may be TRBD2 (5 bases). Germline loops: CDR1 SGHVS, CDR2 FQNEAQ. This CDR3 has 14 residues. V was clipped by 2 bases and J by 3 bases, with 9 bases between them. CDR3 sequence (DNA): TGTGCCAGCAGCTTATACGAGGGAACAGATACGCAGTATTTT. Translating it yields CASSLYEGTDTQYF.

This clone occurred a few times. The gene calls are TRBV29-1 and TRBJ1-2; 8 nucleotides line up with TRBD1. The germline CDR1 and CDR2 sequences are SQVTM and ANQGSEA. With V trimmed by 1 base and J by 0 bases, 1 base remained unmatched. The CDR3 sequence is 14 residues long. CDR3 sequence: CSVEGTGSNYGYTF. CDR3 in DNA: TGCAGCGTTGAAGGGACAGGGTCTAACTATGGCTACACCTTC. Together with reference TRBV29-1 and TRBJ1-2, the CDR3 gives the full variable domain: SAVISQKPSRDICQRGTSLTIQCQVDSQVTMMFWYRQQPGQSLTLIATANQGSEATYESGFVIDKFPISRPNLTFSTLTVSNMSPEDSSIYLCSVEGTGSNYGYTFGSGTRLTVV.

This rearrangement joins TRBV5-1 to TRBJ2-3, with D perhaps TRBD1 (6 bases). The CDR3 totals 14 residues. V lost 4 bases and J lost 0, with 9 bases in between. Germline V gives CDR1 SGHRS, CDR2 YFSETQ. For the CDR3, the DNA is TGCGCCAGCAGCATCCAGGGGAGCACAGATACGCAGTATTTT. Its protein product is CASSIQGSTDTQYF.

The chain joins TRBV5-1 to TRBJ2-5, with TRBD2 matching over 11 bases. J lost 3 bases, V lost 4 bases, and 8 bases had no gene match. Germline lookup yields CDR1 SGHRS and CDR2 YFSETQ. This CDR3 contains 16 residues. In DNA form, the CDR3 reads TGCGCCAGCAGCCCTACTTTGGGACTAGCGGAAGAGACCCAGTACTTC. Its protein is CASSPTLGLAEETQYF.